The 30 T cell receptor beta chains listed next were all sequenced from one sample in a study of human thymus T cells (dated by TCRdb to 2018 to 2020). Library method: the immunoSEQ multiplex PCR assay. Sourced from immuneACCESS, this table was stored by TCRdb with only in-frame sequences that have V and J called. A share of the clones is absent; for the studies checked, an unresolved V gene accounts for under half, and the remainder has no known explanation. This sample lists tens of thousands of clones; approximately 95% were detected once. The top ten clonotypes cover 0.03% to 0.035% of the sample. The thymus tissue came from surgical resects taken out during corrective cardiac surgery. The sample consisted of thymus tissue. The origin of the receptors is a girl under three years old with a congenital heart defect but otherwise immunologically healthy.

The CDR3 loop is CASSLAWNGDYEQYF. The CDR3, as DNA: TGTGCCAGCAGCTTGGCTTGGAATGGGGACTACGAGCAGTACTTC. This sequence joins TRBV5-6 and TRBJ2-7, with D hard to call. Germline CDR1 and CDR2: SGHDT and YYEEEE. The CDR3 extends over 15 amino acids. V gave up 0 bases and J gave up 3 bases, with 13 bases separating them.

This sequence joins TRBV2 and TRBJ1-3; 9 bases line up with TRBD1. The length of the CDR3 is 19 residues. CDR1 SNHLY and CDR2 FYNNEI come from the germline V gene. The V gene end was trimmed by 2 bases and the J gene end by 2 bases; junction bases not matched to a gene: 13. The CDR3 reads CASSEKDRGREVTGNTIYF. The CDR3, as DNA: TGTGCCAGCAGTGAAAAGGACAGGGGAAGGGAGGTGACTGGAAACACCATATATTTT.

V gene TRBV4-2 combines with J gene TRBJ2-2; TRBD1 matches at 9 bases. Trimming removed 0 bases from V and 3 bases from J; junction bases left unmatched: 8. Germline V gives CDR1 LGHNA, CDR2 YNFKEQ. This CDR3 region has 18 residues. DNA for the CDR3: TGTGCCAGCAGCCAAGATAAGATAAGGACAGGGGACACCGGGGAGCTGTTTTTT. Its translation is CASSQDKIRTGDTGELFF.

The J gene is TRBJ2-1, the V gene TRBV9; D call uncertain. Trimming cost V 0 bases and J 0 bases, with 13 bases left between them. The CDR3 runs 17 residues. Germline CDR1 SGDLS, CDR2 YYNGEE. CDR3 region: CASSVDPETSSYNEQFF. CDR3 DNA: TGTGCCAGCAGCGTAGATCCCGAGACGAGCTCCTACAATGAGCAGTTCTTC.

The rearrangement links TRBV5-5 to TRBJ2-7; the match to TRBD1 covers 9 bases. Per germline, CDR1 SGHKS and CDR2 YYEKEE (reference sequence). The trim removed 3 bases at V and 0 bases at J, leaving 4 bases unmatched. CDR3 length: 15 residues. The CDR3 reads CASSSWDRASYEQYF. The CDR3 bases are TGTGCCAGCAGCTCCTGGGACAGGGCCTCCTACGAGCAGTACTTC. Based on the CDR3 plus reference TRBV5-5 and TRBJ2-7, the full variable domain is DAGVTQSPTHLIKTRGQQVTLRCSPISGHKSVSWYQQVLGQGPQFIFQYYEKEERGRGNFPDRFSARQFPNYSSELNVNALLLGDSALYLCASSSWDRASYEQYFGPGTRLTVT.

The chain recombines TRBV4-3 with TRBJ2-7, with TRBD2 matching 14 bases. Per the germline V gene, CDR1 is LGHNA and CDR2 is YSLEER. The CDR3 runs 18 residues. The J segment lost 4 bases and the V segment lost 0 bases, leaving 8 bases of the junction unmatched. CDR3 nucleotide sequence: TGCGCCAGCAGCCAAGATCTTTTGGGACTAGCGGGAGCGTACGAGCAGTACTTC. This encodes CASSQDLLGLAGAYEQYF.

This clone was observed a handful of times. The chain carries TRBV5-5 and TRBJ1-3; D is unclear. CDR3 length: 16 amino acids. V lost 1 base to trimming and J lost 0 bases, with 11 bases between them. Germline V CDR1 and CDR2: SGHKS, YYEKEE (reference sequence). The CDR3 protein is CASSLYLGSSGNTIYF. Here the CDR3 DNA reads TGTGCCAGCAGCTTGTATCTGGGAAGCTCTGGAAACACCATATATTTT.

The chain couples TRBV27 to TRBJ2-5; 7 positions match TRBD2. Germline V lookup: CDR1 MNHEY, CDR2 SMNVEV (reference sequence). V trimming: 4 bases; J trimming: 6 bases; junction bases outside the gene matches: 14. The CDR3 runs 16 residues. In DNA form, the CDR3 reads TGTGCCAGCAGTTCCCCAAAAGCGGGACTGTCTAAGACCCAGTACTTC. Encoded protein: CASSSPKAGLSKTQYF.

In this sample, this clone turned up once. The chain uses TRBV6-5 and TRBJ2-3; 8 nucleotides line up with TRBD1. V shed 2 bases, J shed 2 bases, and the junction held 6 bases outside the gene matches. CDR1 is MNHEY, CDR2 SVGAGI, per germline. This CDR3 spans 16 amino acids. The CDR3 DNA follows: TGTGCCAGCAGTTACGGGGCGGACAGGGCCACAGATACGCAGTATTTT. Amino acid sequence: CASSYGADRATDTQYF.

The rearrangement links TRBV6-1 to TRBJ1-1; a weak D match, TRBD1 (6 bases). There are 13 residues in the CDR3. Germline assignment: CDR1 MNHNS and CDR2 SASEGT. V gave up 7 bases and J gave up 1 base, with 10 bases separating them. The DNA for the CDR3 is TGTGCCAGCACCTTAGGGGGGAACACTGAAGCTTTCTTT. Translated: CASTLGGNTEAFF.

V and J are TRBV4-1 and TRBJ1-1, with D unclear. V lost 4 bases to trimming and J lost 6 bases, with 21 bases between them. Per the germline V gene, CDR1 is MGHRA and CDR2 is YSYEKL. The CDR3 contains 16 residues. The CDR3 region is CASSLDVGPYQPEAFF. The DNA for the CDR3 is TGCGCCAGCAGCCTCGACGTCGGCCCATACCAACCTGAAGCTTTCTTT.

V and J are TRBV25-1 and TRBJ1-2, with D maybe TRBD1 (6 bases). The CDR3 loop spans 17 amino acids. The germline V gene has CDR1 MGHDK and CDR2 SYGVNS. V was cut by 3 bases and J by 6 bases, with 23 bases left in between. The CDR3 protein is CASSDIGGAEKRNGYTF. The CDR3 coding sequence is TGTGCCAGCAGTGACATAGGGGGGGCAGAGAAAAGGAATGGCTACACCTTC.

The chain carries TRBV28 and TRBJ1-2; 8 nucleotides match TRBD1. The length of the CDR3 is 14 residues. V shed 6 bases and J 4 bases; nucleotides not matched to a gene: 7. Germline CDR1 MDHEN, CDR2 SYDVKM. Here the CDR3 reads CASRFPGGGYGYTF. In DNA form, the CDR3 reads TGTGCCAGCAGATTCCCAGGGGGCGGCTATGGCTACACCTTC.

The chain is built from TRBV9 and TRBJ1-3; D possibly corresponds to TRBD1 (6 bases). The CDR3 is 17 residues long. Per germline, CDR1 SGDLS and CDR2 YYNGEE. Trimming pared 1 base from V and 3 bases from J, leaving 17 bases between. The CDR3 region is CASSVTFDRNYGNTIYF. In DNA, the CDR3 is TGTGCCAGCAGCGTAACTTTCGACAGGAACTATGGAAACACCATATATTTT. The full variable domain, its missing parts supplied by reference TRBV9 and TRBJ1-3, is DSGVTQTPKHLITATGQRVTLRCSPRSGDLSVYWYQQSLDQGLQFLIQYYNGEERAKGNILERFSAQQFPDLHSELNLSSLELGDSALYFCASSVTFDRNYGNTIYFGEGSWLTVV.

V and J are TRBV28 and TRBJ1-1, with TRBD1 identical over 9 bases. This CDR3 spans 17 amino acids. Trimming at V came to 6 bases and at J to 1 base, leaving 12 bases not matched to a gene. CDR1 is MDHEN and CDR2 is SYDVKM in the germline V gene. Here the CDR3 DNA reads TGTGCCAGCAGAGAAGGGGACAGGGAAAAGGAGAACACTGAAGCTTTCTTT. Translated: CASREGDREKENTEAFF.

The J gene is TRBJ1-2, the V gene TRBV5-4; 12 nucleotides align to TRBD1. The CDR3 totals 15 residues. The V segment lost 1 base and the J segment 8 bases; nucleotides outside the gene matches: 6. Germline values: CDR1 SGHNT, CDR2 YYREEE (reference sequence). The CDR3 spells CASSLKGQGAGGYTF. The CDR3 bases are TGTGCCAGCAGCTTGAAGGGACAGGGGGCAGGAGGCTACACCTTC.

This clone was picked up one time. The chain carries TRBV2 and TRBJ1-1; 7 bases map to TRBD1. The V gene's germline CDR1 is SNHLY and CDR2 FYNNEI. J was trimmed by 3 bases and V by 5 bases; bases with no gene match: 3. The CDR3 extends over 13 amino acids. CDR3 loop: CASSSTGDTEAFF. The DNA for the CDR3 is TGTGCCAGCAGTAGTACAGGGGACACTGAAGCTTTCTTT.

The CDR3 reads CATSSGARVEKLFF. Written as DNA, the CDR3 is TGTGCCACCAGCAGTGGCGCACGGGTCGAAAAACTGTTTTTT. The chain joins TRBV15 to TRBJ1-4; D is undetermined. The CDR3 has 14 amino acids. From germline, CDR1 is LNHNV and CDR2 YYDKDF (reference sequence). The V end was cut by 3 bases, the J end by 8 bases, with 13 bases between. Filled out from reference TRBV15 and TRBJ1-4, the complete variable domain reads DAMVIQNPRYQVTQFGKPVTLSCSQTLNHNVMYWYQQKSSQAPKLLFHYYDKDFNNEADTPDNFQSRRPNTSFCFLDIRSPGLGDTAMYLCATSSGARVEKLFFGSGTQLSVL.

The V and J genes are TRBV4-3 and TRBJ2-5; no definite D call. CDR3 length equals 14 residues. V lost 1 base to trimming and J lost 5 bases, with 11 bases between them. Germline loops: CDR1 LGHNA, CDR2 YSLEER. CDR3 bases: TGCGCCAGCAGCCAAGTAGGGCTTGGGGAGACCCAGTACTTC. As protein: CASSQVGLGETQYF.

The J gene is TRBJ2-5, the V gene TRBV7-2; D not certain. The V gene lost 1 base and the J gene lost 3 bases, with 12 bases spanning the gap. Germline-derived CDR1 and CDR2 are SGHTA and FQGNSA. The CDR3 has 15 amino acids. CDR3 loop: CASSLGAYRKETQYF. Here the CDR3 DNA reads TGTGCCAGCAGCTTAGGTGCCTACCGGAAAGAGACCCAGTACTTC.

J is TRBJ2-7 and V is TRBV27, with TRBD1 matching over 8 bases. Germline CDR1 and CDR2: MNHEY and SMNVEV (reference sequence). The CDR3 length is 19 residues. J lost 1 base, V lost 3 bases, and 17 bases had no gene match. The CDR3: CASSFAKGTGPLLSYEQYF. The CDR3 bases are TGTGCCAGCAGTTTCGCGAAAGGGACAGGTCCCCTATTGTCCTACGAGCAGTACTTC.

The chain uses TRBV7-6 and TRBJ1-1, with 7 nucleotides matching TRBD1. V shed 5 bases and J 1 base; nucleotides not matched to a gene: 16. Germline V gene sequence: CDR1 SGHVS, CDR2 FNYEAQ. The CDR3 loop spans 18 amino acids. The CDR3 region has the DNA TGTGCCAGCAGCGCAGCCCGACCCCCGACAGGGCGGAACACTGAAGCTTTCTTT. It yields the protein CASSAARPPTGRNTEAFF.

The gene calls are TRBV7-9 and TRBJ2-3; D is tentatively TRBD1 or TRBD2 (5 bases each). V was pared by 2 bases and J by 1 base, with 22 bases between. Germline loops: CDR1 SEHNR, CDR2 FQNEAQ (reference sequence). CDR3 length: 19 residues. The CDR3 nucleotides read TGTGCCAGCAGCTTAACGTGGGACCTCGGGGCCTCTGGCACAGATACGCAGTATTTT. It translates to CASSLTWDLGASGTDTQYF.

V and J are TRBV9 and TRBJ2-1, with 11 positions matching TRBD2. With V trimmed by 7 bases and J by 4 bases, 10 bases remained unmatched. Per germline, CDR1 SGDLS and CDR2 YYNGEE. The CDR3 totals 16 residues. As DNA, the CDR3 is TGTGCCAGCGCCCCCTCAACTAGCGGGAGATACAATGAGCAGTTCTTC. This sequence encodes CASAPSTSGRYNEQFF.

As DNA, the CDR3 is TGTGCCAGTACCACGGGACAGGGGCCCCAAGAGACCCAGTACTTC. It specifies CASTTGQGPQETQYF. The gene calls are TRBV19 and TRBJ2-5, with TRBD1 identical over 10 bases. The trim removed 7 bases at V and 1 base at J, leaving 6 bases unmatched. Germline-derived CDR1 and CDR2 are LNHDA and SQIVND (reference sequence). The CDR3 spans 15 residues.

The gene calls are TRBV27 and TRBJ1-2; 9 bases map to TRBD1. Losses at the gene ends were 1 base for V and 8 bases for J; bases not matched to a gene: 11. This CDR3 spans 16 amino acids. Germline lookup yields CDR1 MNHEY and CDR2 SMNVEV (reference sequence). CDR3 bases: TGTGCCAGCAGTTTATTAGGGACAGGGTATCTCTCCGGCTACACCTTC. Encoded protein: CASSLLGTGYLSGYTF.

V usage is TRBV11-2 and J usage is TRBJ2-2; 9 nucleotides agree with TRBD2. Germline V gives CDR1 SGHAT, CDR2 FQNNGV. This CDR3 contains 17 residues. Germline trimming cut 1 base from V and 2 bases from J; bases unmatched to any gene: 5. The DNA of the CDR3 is TGTGCCAGCAGCTTAGGCCGGCTAGCGGGAAACACCGGGGAGCTGTTTTTT. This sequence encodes CASSLGRLAGNTGELFF.

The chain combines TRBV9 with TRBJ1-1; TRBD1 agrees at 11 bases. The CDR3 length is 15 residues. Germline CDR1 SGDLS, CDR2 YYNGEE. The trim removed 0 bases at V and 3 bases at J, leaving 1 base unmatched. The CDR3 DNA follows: TGTGCCAGCAGCGTAGTGGGACAGGGGGACACTGAAGCTTTCTTT. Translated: CASSVVGQGDTEAFF.

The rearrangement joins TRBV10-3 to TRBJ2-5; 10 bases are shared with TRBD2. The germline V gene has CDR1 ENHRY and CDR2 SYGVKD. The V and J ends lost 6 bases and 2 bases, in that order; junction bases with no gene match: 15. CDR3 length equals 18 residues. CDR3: CAIRPRTSGVYHQETQYF. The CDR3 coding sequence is TGTGCCATCAGGCCTAGGACTAGCGGAGTTTACCATCAAGAGACCCAGTACTTC.

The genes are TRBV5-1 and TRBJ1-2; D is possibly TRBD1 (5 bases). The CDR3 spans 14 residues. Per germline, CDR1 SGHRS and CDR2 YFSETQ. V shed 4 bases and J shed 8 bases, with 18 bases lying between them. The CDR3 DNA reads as TGCGCCAGCAGCAAACAAGACAGACTTCGGGGCTACACCTTC. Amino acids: CASSKQDRLRGYTF. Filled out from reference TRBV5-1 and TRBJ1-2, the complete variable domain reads KAGVTQTPRYLIKTRGQQVTLSCSPISGHRSVSWYQQTPGQGLQFLFEYFSETQRNKGNFPGRFSGRQFSNSRSEMNVSTLELGDSALYLCASSKQDRLRGYTFGSGTRLTVV.